Sequencing of this T cell receptor (beta chain) was carried out in a study of shared clonotypes between healthy human individuals. Study background: A few men and a couple of women, aged 18 to 49, were donors. Findings and limits, study-wide: Among the subsets, naive ones generally showed larger estimated richness than memory ones. Of the naive CD4 clonotypes, approximately 5% were shared across several donors.

CD45RO-negative cells were positively selected for CCR7, leaving out terminally differentiated effector memory CD45RA+ cells. Every contributor of samples was a Caucasian grown-up residing in Nashville, Tennessee. Libraries were prepared by immunoSEQ multiplex PCR; TCRdb keeps only in-frame clonotypes and omits some of them. In the table there are about 2.1 million clones, over 85% of which are singletons. The sample holds a few counts of this clone. Its antigen remains unknown. Source material: naive CD8+ T cells from PBMCs. The sequence derives from a man between 18 and 29 years old in good health. Some clones in this sample may be carry-over from other donors' samples.

The CDR3 DNA follows: TGTGCCAGCAGTTACCGTTTCGGCAGCACGAACACTGAAGCTTTCTTT. This codes for CASSYRFGSTNTEAFF. The rearrangement joins TRBV6-5 to TRBJ1-1; D not certain. The CDR3 extends over 16 amino acids. Looked up from germline, CDR1 is MNHEY and CDR2 is SVGAGI. Trimming shortened V by 2 bases and J by 1 base, and 14 bases separated the two germline ends.